Listed below are T cell receptor beta chains from one sample, sequenced in a study of blood T cell repertoires in COVID-19. Repertoires were generated with immunoSEQ multiplex PCR, while TCRdb's copy carries only in-frame clones and drops some. The table lists over 65,000 clones, roughly 90% of them singletons. Sequenced: peripheral blood. These receptors were obtained from a man aged 50 to 59 with active COVID-19. Both conserved end residues are part of each CDR3.

>16|TRBJ2-6|TRBV19
CASSIDRLSGANVLTF
>15|TRBJ1-2|TRBV18
CASSPGTQDSYGYTF
>16|TRBJ1-1|TRBV5-6
CASSLGTGLMNTEAFF
>15|TRBJ1-4|TRBV28
CASNRGGGLSEKLFF
>16|TRBJ2-5|TRBV7-2
CASSPSGLAGRETQYF
>18|TRBJ2-6|TRBV10-3
CAISGRTGSYSGANVLTF
>16|TRBJ2-1|TRBV18
CASSGVAGVTYNEQFF
>14|TRBJ1-6|TRBV30
CAWSVTPGNSPLHF
>15|TRBJ2-5|TRBV7-6
CASSLGARPWETQYF
>15|TRBJ2-1|TRBV6-4
CASSRSGSSYNEQFF
>19|TRBJ2-7|TRBV7-6
CASSLVPVQVAERVYEQYF
>14|TRBJ1-2|TRBV6-5
CASRDTFPLYGYTF
>14|TRBJ1-6|TRBV9
CASSTGQGNSPLHF
>13|TRBJ2-7|TRBV28
CASGREATYEQYF
>12|TRBJ1-2|TRBV3-1/TRBV3-2
CASSQGGRGNTF
>8|TRBJ1-1|TRBV28
CSDTEAFF
>14|TRBJ1-5|TRBV4-1
CASSHGTPNQPQHF
>15|TRBJ1-1|TRBV5-1
CASSGGQGMNTEAFF
>15|TRBJ2-4|TRBV2
CASRGRTAAKNIQYF
>15|TRBJ2-3|TRBV5-1
CASSLEGLAPDTQYF
>13|TRBJ2-1|TRBV20-1
CSASGGFPGEQFF
>14|TRBJ2-7|TRBV19
CASSSRQGLYEQYF
>14|TRBJ2-1|TRBV19
CASRRQGASNEQFF
>17|TRBJ2-7|TRBV28
CASSPLTLLAGGSEQYF
>19|TRBJ2-4|TRBV28
CASRHLRTGQTIAKNIQYF
>18|TRBJ1-1|TRBV5-1
CASSLERDGWNMNTEAFF
>14|TRBJ1-5|TRBV5-1
CASSLDSNNQPQHF
>12|TRBJ2-7|TRBV18
CASSLDSYEQYF
>13|TRBJ1-2|TRBV7-8
CASSFRDSRGYTF